This T cell receptor beta chain was identified in a study of regulatory T cells in long-lasting Graves disease. Findings of the study overall: Tissue studied was limited to peripheral blood, excluding thyroid tissue. Persistent cases favored TRBV28, TRBJ1-2 and TRBJ2-5.

Ten or more counts support this clonotype. What it binds is not known. The TCR beta library used iRepertoire HTBI primers with Arm-PCR amplification of CDR3. TCRdb analysed the multiplex PCR reads with MiXCR anew, one entry per CDR3 protein. This table has 350,000 to 500,000 distinct CDR3 sequences, roughly 15% appearing once. Sample time point: newly diagnosed GD, antithyroid drugs for less than 3 months. The TCR library was prepared using RNA isolated from PBMCs. Trimming shortened V by 6 bases and J by 4 bases, and 16 bases separated the two germline ends. The CDR3 loop spans 15 amino acids. From germline, CDR1 is MDHEN and CDR2 SYDVKM. This sample was shared with a second study, whose subject was T cells in Graves' hyperthyroidism and ophthalmopathy.

The chain joins TRBV28 to TRBJ2-4; D tentatively reads TRBD1 or TRBD2 (5 bases each). The source material was peripheral blood mononuclear cells (PBMCs), sampled at new diagnosis, from a patient treated with antithyroid drugs. This TCR came from a woman between 45 and 60 years old with Graves disease. The CDR3 sequence: CASSPVGDGKNIQYF. CDR3 coding DNA: TGTGCCAGCAGCCCCGTGGGGGACGGGAAAAACATTCAGTACTTC.